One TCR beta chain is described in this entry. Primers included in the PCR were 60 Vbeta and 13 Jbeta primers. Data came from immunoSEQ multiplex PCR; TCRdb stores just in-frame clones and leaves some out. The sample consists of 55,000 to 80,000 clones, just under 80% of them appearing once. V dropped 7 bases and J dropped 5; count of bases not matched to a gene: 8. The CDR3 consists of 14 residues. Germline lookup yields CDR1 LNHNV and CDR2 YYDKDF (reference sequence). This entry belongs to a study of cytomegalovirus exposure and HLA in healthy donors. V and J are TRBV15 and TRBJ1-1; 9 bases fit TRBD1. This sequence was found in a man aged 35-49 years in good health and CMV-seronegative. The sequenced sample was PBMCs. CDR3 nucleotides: TGTGCCACCAAAAAGGACAGGGGAGAAACTGAAGCTTTCTTT. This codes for CATKKDRGETEAFF.